This T cell receptor beta chain stems from a study of T cell repertoires in cytomegalovirus infection. Overall study context: It can be stated that public TCR beta signatures indicated CMV infection as well as a matching HLA type. Study-wide results and limits: Predominance within the ex vivo response was attributable to HLA-C-restricted CMV-specific TCR beta clonotypes.

This CDR3 has 12 amino acids. Germline V lookup: CDR1 MNHNY, CDR2 SVGAGI (reference sequence). V lost 6 bases and J 6 bases, leaving 12 bases between the germline ends. Each CDR3 protein gets one entry after TCRdb re-called the reads with MiXCR. The sample consists of around 530,000 distinct CDR3 sequences, about a quarter of them appearing once. To note about this clonotype: Its antigen is undetermined.

Input material: PBMCs. The receptor comes from a human donor in good health (CMV status not recorded). Some clones in this sample may be carry-over from other donors' samples. V usage is TRBV6-6 and J usage is TRBJ2-7; possibly TRBD1 for D (6 bases). CDR3 in amino acids: CASRSQGTEQYF. The CDR3 DNA reads TGTGCCAGCAGGTCACAGGGTACCGAGCAGTACTTC.